The present T cell receptor beta chain was sequenced within a study of radiotherapy plus CTLA-4 blockade in lung cancer. Study-level information: An objective response was seen in 18% of patients, and disease control in about 30%. Whole-study results and caveats: Among blood TCR repertoires after radiotherapy plus ipilimumab, tumor-derived clones expanded. Strongest reported response predictors: early blood clone changes and post-radiation interferon-beta.

Concerning this clone: Its specificity is unknown.

Treatment of patients with chemo-refractory metastatic non-small-cell lung cancer consisted of focal radiation plus CTLA-4 blockade with ipilimumab. TCRdb keeps only in-frame clones here, not all; method: immunoSEQ multiplex PCR. The table has around 40,000 clones, roughly 70% seen once. Looked up from germline, CDR1 is MNHEY and CDR2 is SMNVEV (reference sequence). V shed 5 bases and J shed 6 bases, with 17 bases lying between them. The CDR3 extends over 15 amino acids. The rearrangement uses TRBV27 and TRBJ1-5; D unresolved. The starting material was peripheral blood, obtained from a patient treated with radiotherapy plus ipilimumab. The clonotype originates from a human donor with non-small cell lung cancer who had stable disease on radiotherapy plus ipilimumab. CDR3 sequence (DNA): TGTGCCAGCAGTCCAGAGGGCAGTCGGGCTCAGCCCCAGCATTTT. Its protein is CASSPEGSRAQPQHF.